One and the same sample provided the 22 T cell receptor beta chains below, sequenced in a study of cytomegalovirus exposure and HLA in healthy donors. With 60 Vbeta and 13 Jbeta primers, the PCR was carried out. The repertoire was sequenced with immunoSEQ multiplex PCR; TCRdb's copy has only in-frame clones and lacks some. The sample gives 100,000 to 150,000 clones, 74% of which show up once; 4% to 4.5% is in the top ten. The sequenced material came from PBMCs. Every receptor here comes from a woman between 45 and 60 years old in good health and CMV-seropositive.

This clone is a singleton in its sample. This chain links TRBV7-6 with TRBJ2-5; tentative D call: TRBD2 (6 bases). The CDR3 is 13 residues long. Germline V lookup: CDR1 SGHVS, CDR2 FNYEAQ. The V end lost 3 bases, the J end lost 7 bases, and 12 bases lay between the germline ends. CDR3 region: CASSLTMEGTQYF. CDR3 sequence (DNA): TGTGCCAGCAGCTTGACTATGGAGGGGACCCAGTACTTC.

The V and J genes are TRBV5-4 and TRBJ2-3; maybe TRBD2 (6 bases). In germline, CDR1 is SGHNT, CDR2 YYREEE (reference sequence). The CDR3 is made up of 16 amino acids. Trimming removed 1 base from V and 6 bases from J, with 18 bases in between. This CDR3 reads CASSLRLGGKLDTQYF. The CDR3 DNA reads TGTGCCAGCAGCTTGAGGTTGGGGGGTAAACTGGATACGCAGTATTTT.

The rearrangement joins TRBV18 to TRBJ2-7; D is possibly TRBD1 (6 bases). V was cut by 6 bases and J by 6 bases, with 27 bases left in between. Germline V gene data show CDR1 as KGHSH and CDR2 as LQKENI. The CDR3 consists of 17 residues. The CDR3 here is CASSDFQQGTLSSEQYF. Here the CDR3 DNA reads TGTGCCAGCTCCGACTTCCAACAGGGAACCCTCTCAAGCGAGCAGTACTTC. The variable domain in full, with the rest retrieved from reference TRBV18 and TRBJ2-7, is NAGVMQNPRHLVRRRGQEARLRCSPMKGHSHVYWYRQLPEEGLKFMVYLQKENIIDESGMPKERFSAEFPKEGPSILRIQQVVRGDSAAYFCASSDFQQGTLSSEQYFGPGTRLTVT.

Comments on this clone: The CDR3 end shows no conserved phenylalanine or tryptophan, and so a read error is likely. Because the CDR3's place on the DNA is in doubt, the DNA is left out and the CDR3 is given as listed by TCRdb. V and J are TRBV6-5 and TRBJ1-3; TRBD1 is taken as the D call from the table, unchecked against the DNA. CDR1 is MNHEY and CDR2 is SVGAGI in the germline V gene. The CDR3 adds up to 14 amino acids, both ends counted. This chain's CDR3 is CASSYSTGGQHRAA.

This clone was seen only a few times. The CDR3 loop is CASRGQGPRDTGELFF. CDR3 DNA: TGTGCCAGCAGGGGACAGGGACCACGGGACACCGGGGAGCTGTTTTTT. The chain uses TRBV2 and TRBJ2-2; the match to TRBD1 covers 9 bases. Germline V gives CDR1 SNHLY, CDR2 FYNNEI. The CDR3 is made up of 16 amino acids. J gave up 3 bases and V 6 bases, and 8 bases lay outside the gene matches.

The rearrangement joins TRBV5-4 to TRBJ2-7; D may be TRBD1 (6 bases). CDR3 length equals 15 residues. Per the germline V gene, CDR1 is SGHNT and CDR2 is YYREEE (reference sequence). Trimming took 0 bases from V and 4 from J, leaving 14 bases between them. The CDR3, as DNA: TGTGCCAGCAGCTTGGCGGTGCCAGGGGTTTACGAGCAGTACTTC. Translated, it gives CASSLAVPGVYEQYF.

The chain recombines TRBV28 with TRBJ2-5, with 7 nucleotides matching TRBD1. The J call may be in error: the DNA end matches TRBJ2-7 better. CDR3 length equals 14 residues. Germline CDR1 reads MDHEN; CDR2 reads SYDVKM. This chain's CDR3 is CASSWTGPSYEQYF. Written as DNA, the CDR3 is TGTGCCAGCAGTTGGACAGGTCCTTCCTACGAGCAGTACTTC.

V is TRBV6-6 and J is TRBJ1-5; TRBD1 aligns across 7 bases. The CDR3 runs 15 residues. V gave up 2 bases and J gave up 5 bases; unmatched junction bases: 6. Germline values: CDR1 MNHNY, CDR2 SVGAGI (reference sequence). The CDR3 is CASSYPTGNDQPQHF. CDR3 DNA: TGTGCCAGCAGTTACCCGACAGGGAACGATCAGCCCCAGCATTTT.

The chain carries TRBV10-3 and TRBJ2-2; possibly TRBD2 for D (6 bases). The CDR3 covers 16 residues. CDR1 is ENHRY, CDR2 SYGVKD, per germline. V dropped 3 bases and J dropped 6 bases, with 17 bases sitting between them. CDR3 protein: CAISERGGRSAGELFF. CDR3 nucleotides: TGTGCCATCAGTGAACGTGGGGGGAGGTCGGCCGGGGAGCTGTTTTTT.

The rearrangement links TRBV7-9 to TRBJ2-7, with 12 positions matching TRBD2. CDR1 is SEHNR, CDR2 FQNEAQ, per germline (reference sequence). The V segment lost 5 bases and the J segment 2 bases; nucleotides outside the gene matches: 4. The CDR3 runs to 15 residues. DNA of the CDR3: TGTGCCAGCAGCCCTAGACTAGCGGGGGCCTACGAGCAGTACTTC. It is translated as CASSPRLAGAYEQYF.

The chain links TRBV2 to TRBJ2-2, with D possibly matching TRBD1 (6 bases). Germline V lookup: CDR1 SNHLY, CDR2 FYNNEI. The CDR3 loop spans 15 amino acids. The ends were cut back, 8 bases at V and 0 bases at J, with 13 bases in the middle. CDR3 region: CASHIGGTNTGELFF. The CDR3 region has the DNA TGTGCCAGCCATATAGGGGGTACGAACACCGGGGAGCTGTTTTTT.

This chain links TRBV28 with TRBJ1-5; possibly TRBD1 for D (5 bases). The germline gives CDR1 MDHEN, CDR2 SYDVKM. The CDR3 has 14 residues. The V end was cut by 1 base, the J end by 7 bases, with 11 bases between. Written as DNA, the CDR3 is TGTGCCAGCAGTTTATTAAGGGGCGTACAGCCCCAGCATTTT. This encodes CASSLLRGVQPQHF.

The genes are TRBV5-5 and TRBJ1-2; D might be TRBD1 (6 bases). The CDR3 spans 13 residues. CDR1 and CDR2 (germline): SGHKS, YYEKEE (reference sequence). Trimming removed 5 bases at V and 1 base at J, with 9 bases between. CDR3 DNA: TGTGCCAGCAGACAGGACAGTAACTATGGCTACACCTTC. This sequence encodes CASRQDSNYGYTF.

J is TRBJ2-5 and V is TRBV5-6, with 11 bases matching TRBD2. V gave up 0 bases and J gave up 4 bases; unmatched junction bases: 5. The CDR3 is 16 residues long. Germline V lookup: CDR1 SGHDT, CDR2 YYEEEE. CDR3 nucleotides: TGTGCCAGCAGCTTGGACCGGCTAGCGGGGGGAGAGACCCAGTACTTC. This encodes CASSLDRLAGGETQYF.

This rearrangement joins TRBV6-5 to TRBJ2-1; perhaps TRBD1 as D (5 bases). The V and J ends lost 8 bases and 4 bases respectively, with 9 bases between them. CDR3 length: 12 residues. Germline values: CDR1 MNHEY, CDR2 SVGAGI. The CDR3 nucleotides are TGTGCCAGCCAGGGCAGTTACAATGAGCAGTTCTTC. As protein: CASQGSYNEQFF.

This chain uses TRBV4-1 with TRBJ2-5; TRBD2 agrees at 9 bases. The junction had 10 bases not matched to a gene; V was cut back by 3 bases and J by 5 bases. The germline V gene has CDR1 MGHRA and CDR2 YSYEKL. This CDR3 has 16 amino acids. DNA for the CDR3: TGCGCCAGCAGCCATGGAGCGGGGGGCCAGCAGGAGACCCAGTACTTC. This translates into CASSHGAGGQQETQYF.

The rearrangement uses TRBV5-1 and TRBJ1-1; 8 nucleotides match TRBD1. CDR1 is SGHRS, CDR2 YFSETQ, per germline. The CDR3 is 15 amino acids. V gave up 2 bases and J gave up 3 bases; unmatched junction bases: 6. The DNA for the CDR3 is TGCGCCAGCAGCTTAACAGGGGGGCCCGACACTGAAGCTTTCTTT. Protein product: CASSLTGGPDTEAFF.

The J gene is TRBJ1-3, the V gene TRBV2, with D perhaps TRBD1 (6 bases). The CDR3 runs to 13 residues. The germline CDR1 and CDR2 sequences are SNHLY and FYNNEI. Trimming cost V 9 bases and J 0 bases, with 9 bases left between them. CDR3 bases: TGTGCCAGTGGACAGAACTCTGGAAACACCATATATTTT. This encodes CASGQNSGNTIYF.

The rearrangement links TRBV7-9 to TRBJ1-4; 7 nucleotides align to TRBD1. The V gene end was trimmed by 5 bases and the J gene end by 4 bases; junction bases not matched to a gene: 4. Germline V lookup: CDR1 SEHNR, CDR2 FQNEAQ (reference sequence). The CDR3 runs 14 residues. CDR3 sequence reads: CASSRQGGNEKLFF. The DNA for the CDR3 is TGTGCCAGCAGCCGACAGGGTGGTAATGAAAAACTGTTTTTT. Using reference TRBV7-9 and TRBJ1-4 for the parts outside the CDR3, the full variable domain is DTGVSQNPRHKITKRGQNVTFRCDPISEHNRLYWYRQTLGQGPEFLTYFQNEAQLEKSRLLSDRFSAERPKGSFSTLEIQRTEQGDSAMYLCASSRQGGNEKLFFGSGTQLSVL.

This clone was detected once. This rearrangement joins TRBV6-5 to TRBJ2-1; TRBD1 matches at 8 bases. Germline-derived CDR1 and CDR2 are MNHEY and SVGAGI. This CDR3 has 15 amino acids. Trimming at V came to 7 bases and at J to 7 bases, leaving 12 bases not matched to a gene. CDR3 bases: TGTGCCAGCACCTCCCCCGGACAGGGATGGAATGAGCAGTTCTTC. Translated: CASTSPGQGWNEQFF.

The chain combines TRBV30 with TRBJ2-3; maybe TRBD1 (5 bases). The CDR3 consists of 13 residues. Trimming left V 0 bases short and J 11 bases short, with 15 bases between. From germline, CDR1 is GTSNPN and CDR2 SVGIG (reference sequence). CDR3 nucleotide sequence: TGTGCCTGGAGTGTACAGGCTAACTACCAGCAGTATTTT. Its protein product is CAWSVQANYQQYF.

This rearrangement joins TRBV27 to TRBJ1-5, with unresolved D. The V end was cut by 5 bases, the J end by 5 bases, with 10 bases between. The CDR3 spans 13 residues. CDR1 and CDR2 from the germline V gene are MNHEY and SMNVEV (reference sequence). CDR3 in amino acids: CASSEGGYQPQHF. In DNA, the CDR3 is TGTGCCAGCAGTGAGGGTGGGTATCAGCCCCAGCATTTT.